The 20 T cell receptor beta chains listed next were all sequenced from one sample in a study of cytomegalovirus exposure and HLA in healthy donors (dated by TCRdb to about 2017). The library was produced with the immunoSEQ multiplex PCR assay. A mixture of 60 forward primers for TCR Vbeta segments and 13 reverse primers for TCR Jbeta segments was used in the multiplex PCR. TCRdb re-hosts the immuneACCESS table, in-frame sequences only. Its copies lack some clones; in the studies checked, an unresolved V gene accounts for under half of them, and the cause for the rest is not known. Present in this sample are about 160,000 clones, over 80% of which were seen just once. In total, the top ten clones hold around 1.5% of the sample. Sample: PBMCs. Receptor source: a girl under 18 in good health and CMV-seropositive.

For the CDR3, the DNA is TGTGCCAGCAGTGAACCTACTAGCAGATACGAGCAGTACTTC. Amino acid sequence: CASSEPTSRYEQYF. The genes are TRBV6-1 and TRBJ2-7; possible D gene TRBD2, 6 bases. The V gene lost 2 bases and the J gene lost 4 bases, with 12 bases spanning the gap. This CDR3 is 14 amino acids long. The V gene's germline CDR1 is MNHNS and CDR2 SASEGT.

The chain recombines TRBV5-6 with TRBJ2-5; 8 bases are shared with TRBD2. Germline V gene sequence: CDR1 SGHDT, CDR2 YYEEEE. The CDR3 consists of 15 residues. V shed 1 base and J 4 bases; nucleotides not matched to a gene: 6. As DNA, the CDR3 is TGTGCCAGCAGCTTGTTGAAGCGGGAGATAGAGACCCAGTACTTC. This encodes CASSLLKREIETQYF.

V is TRBV7-9 and J is TRBJ2-5; TRBD1 aligns across 8 bases. Germline lookup yields CDR1 SEHNR and CDR2 FQNEAQ (reference sequence). This CDR3 has 15 amino acids. V trimming: 5 bases; J trimming: 1 base; junction bases outside the gene matches: 6. The CDR3 region is CASSTGQGPQETQYF. CDR3 nucleotide sequence: TGTGCCAGCAGCACCGGACAGGGCCCCCAAGAGACCCAGTACTTC.

The chain joins TRBV7-9 to TRBJ1-1; TRBD1 is a possible D gene (5 bases). Germline loops: CDR1 SEHNR, CDR2 FQNEAQ (reference sequence). The ends were cut back, 0 bases at V and 7 bases at J, with 15 bases in the middle. The CDR3 extends over 15 amino acids. This CDR3 reads CASSLARGGTGEAFF. CDR3 bases: TGTGCCAGCAGCTTAGCTCGCGGGGGAACCGGTGAAGCTTTCTTT. The complete variable domain, with remaining parts taken from reference TRBV7-9 and TRBJ1-1, reads DTGVSQNPRHKITKRGQNVTFRCDPISEHNRLYWYRQTLGQGPEFLTYFQNEAQLEKSRLLSDRFSAERPKGSFSTLEIQRTEQGDSAMYLCASSLARGGTGEAFFGQGTRLTVV.

This clone has just a few counts. The V and J genes are TRBV9 and TRBJ2-7, with 11 bases matching TRBD1. Germline CDR1 and CDR2: SGDLS and YYNGEE. Trimming took 4 bases from V and 4 from J; bases not matched to a gene: 7. The length of the CDR3 is 15 residues. The CDR3 sequence is CASSSGTGGRYEQYF. The DNA of the CDR3 is TGTGCCAGCAGCTCCGGGACAGGGGGTCGGTACGAGCAGTACTTC.

The rearrangement joins TRBV9 to TRBJ2-2; TRBD2 aligns across 7 bases. The CDR3 has 15 residues. J was trimmed by 5 bases and V by 4 bases; bases with no gene match: 8. Germline CDR1 is SGDLS and CDR2 is YYNGEE. As DNA, the CDR3 is TGTGCCAGCAGCCAAAGACCGGGAGGAACCGGGGAGCTGTTTTTT. Encoded protein: CASSQRPGGTGELFF. Together with reference TRBV9 and TRBJ2-2, the CDR3 gives the full variable domain: DSGVTQTPKHLITATGQRVTLRCSPRSGDLSVYWYQQSLDQGLQFLIQYYNGEERAKGNILERFSAQQFPDLHSELNLSSLELGDSALYFCASSQRPGGTGELFFGEGSRLTVL.

J is TRBJ2-7 and V is TRBV6-5; 8 bases map to TRBD2. The CDR3 runs to 16 residues. V dropped 4 bases and J dropped 5; count of bases not matched to a gene: 13. Per germline, CDR1 MNHEY and CDR2 SVGAGI. CDR3 loop: CASSSHGLAGSDEQYF. The CDR3 DNA sequence: TGTGCCAGCAGTTCCCATGGGCTAGCGGGTTCTGACGAGCAGTACTTC.

The chain recombines TRBV7-2 with TRBJ2-2, with D possibly being TRBD1 (6 bases). From germline, CDR1 is SGHTA and CDR2 FQGNSA. The ends were cut back, 5 bases at V and 1 base at J, with 8 bases in the middle. The CDR3 contains 14 residues. The CDR3: CASSPDRNTGELFF. The CDR3 nucleotides read TGTGCCAGCAGCCCGGACAGGAACACCGGGGAGCTGTTTTTT.

The chain links TRBV29-1 to TRBJ2-7, with D possibly matching TRBD2 (6 bases). Germline CDR1 and CDR2: SQVTM and ANQGSEA. V lost 5 bases to trimming and J lost 7 bases, with 18 bases between them. This CDR3 spans 13 amino acids. CDR3 amino acids: CSVPTTGLGEQYF. The CDR3 DNA sequence: TGCAGCGTTCCCACCACGGGACTGGGGGAGCAGTACTTC.

This chain uses TRBV7-6 with TRBJ2-7; the match to TRBD1 covers 7 bases. V lost 2 bases and J lost 4; bases outside the gene matches: 5. The CDR3 spans 14 residues. Germline V CDR1 and CDR2: SGHVS, FNYEAQ. The CDR3 sequence: CASSLTGELYEQYF. The CDR3 region has the DNA TGTGCCAGCAGCTTAACAGGGGAGTTGTACGAGCAGTACTTC.

The chain employs TRBV7-9 and TRBJ2-1; D is possibly TRBD1 (5 bases). V was shortened by 5 bases and J by 5 bases, with 22 bases between the two germline ends. This CDR3 is built from 17 residues. The germline gives CDR1 SEHNR, CDR2 FQNEAQ (reference sequence). In nucleotides, the CDR3 is TGTGCCAGCAGCGACGGACATAACACGTTACTTGACAATGAGCAGTTCTTC. Protein product: CASSDGHNTLLDNEQFF.

The rearrangement joins TRBV7-6 to TRBJ2-7; 7 bases are a match to TRBD1. The ends lost 5 bases at V and 1 base at J; junction bases unmatched: 8. CDR1 SGHVS and CDR2 FNYEAQ come from the germline V gene. The length of the CDR3 is 15 residues. The CDR3 loop reads CASSPTPTGSYEQYF. DNA of the CDR3: TGTGCCAGCAGCCCCACCCCGACAGGGTCCTACGAGCAGTACTTC.

The genes are TRBV19 and TRBJ2-5, with TRBD2 matching 10 bases. The V gene's germline CDR1 is LNHDA and CDR2 SQIVND (reference sequence). The V gene end was trimmed by 2 bases and the J gene end by 4 bases; junction bases not matched to a gene: 4. The CDR3 loop spans 15 amino acids. This CDR3 is CASSIRPSGGETQYF. CDR3 DNA sequence: TGTGCCAGTAGTATACGCCCTAGCGGGGGAGAGACCCAGTACTTC.

The chain links TRBV7-9 to TRBJ2-5; D unclear. This CDR3 contains 14 residues. V dropped 0 bases and J dropped 2 bases, with 7 bases sitting between them. In germline, CDR1 is SEHNR, CDR2 FQNEAQ (reference sequence). The CDR3 here is CASSLAFSQETQYF. For the CDR3, the DNA is TGTGCCAGCAGCTTAGCGTTTTCGCAAGAGACCCAGTACTTC.

This clone was detected once. The chain carries TRBV19 and TRBJ1-1; D gene ambiguous. Germline loops: CDR1 LNHDA, CDR2 SQIVND (reference sequence). The CDR3 has 14 residues. The V and J ends lost 5 bases and 5 bases respectively, with 15 bases between them. Here the CDR3 reads CASSPRPTGTEAFF. The CDR3 bases are TGTGCCAGTAGTCCAAGACCGACGGGGACTGAAGCTTTCTTT.

The genes are TRBV28 and TRBJ2-1; perhaps TRBD2 as D (6 bases). The V gene lost 7 bases and the J gene lost 5 bases, with 12 bases spanning the gap. This CDR3 comprises 13 residues. Germline V gene lookup returns CDR1 MDHEN and CDR2 SYDVKM. The CDR3 here is CASTEWRDNEQFF. The DNA of the CDR3 is TGTGCCAGCACCGAGTGGAGGGACAATGAGCAGTTCTTC. The full variable domain, rest sourced from reference TRBV28 and TRBJ2-1, is DVKVTQSSRYLVKRTGEKVFLECVQDMDHENMFWYRQDPGLGLRLIYFSYDVKMKEKGDIPEGYSVSREKKERFSLILESASTNQTSMYLCASTEWRDNEQFFGPGTRLTVL.

V gene TRBV28 combines with J gene TRBJ2-7, with TRBD1 as a possible D gene (5 bases). The germline CDR1 and CDR2 sequences are MDHEN and SYDVKM. The CDR3 runs to 13 residues. Trimming cost V 7 bases and J 4 bases, with 14 bases left between them. This CDR3 reads CASNESQGYEQYF. Written as DNA, the CDR3 is TGTGCCAGCAACGAATCCCAGGGTTACGAGCAGTACTTC.

The J gene is TRBJ1-2, the V gene TRBV5-1; TRBD1 matches at 10 bases. V was pared by 4 bases and J by 8 bases, with 5 bases of the junction left unmatched. CDR3 length: 13 residues. Germline V gives CDR1 SGHRS, CDR2 YFSETQ. CDR3 bases: TGCGCCAGCAGCCCCGGACAGGGGGAAGGCTACACCTTC. The encoded protein is CASSPGQGEGYTF.

This CDR3 reads CASSIQGLQETQYF. CDR3 DNA: TGCGCCAGCAGTATACAGGGGCTCCAAGAGACCCAGTACTTC. The genes are TRBV5-1 and TRBJ2-5; 7 bases are shared with TRBD1. The CDR3 length is 14 residues. Germline values: CDR1 SGHRS, CDR2 YFSETQ. Germline trimming cut 5 bases from V and 1 base from J; bases unmatched to any gene: 5.

The V and J genes are TRBV19 and TRBJ2-3, with a possible D match to TRBD2 (6 bases). V was trimmed by 1 base and J by 0 bases, leaving 11 bases between them. Germline V gives CDR1 LNHDA, CDR2 SQIVND (reference sequence). CDR3 size: 16 residues. CDR3 in DNA: TGTGCCAGTAGTATAGGTAGCGGCTCTAGCACAGATACGCAGTATTTT. Protein: CASSIGSGSSTDTQYF. The full variable domain, its missing parts supplied by reference TRBV19 and TRBJ2-3, is DGGITQSPKYLFRKEGQNVTLSCEQNLNHDAMYWYRQDPGQGLRLIYYSQIVNDFQKGDIAEGYSVSREKKESFPLTVTSAQKNPTAFYLCASSIGSGSSTDTQYFGPGTRLTVL.